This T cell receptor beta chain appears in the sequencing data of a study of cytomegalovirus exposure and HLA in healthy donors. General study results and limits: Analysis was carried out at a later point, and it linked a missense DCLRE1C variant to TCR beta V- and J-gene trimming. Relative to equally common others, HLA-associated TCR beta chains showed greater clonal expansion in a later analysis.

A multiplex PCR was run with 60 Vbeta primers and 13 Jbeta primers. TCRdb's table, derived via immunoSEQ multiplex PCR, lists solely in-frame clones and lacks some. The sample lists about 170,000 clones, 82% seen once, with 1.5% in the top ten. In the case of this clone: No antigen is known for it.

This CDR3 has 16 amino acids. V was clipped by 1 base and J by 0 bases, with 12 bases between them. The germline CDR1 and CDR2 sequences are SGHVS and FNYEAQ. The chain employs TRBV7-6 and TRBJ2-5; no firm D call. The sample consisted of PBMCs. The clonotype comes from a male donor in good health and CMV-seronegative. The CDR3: CASSLGRQLDQETQYF. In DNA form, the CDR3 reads TGTGCCAGCAGCTTAGGCCGCCAGTTGGACCAAGAGACCCAGTACTTC.